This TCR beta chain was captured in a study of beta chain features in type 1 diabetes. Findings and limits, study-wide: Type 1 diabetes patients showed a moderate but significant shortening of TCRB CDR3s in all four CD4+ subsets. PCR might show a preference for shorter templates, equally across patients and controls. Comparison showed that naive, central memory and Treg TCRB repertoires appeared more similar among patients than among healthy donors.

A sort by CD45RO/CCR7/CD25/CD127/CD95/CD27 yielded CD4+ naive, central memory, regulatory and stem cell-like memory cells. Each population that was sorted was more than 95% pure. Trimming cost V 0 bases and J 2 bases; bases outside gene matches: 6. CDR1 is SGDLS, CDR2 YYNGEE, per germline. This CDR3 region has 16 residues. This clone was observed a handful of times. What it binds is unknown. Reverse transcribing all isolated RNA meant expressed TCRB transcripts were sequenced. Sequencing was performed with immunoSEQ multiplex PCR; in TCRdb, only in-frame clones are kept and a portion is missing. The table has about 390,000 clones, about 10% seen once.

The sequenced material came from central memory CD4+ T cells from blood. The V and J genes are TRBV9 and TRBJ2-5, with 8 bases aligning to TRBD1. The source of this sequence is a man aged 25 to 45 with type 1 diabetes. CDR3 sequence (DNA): TGTGCCAGCAGCGTAGCTCTAGGGACAGGACAAGAGACCCAGTACTTC. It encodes CASSVALGTGQETQYF.